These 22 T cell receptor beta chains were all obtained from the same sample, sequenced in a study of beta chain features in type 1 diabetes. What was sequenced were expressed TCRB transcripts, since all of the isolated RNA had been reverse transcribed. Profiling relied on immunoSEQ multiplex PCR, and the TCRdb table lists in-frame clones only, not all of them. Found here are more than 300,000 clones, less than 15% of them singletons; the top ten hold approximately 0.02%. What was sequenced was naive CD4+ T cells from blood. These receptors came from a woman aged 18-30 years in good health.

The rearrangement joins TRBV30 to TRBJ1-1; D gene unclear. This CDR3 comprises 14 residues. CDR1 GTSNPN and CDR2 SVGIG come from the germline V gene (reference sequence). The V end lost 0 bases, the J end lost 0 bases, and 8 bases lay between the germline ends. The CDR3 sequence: CAWSVSRMNTEAFF. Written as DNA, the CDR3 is TGTGCCTGGAGTGTCTCGAGGATGAACACTGAAGCTTTCTTT.

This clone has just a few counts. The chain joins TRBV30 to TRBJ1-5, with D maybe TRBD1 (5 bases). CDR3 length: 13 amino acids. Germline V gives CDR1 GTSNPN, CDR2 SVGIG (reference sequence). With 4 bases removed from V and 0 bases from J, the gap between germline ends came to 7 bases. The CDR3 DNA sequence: TGTGCCTGGACAGGGAATAGCAATCAGCCCCAGCATTTT. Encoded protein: CAWTGNSNQPQHF.

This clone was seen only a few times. The CDR3 DNA follows: TGTGCCAGCAGTTATGGGCGGGAGCCCTCTTCCTACGAGCAGTACTTC. It codes for CASSYGREPSSYEQYF. The chain employs TRBV6-5 and TRBJ2-7; 7 bases fit TRBD2. The V gene end was trimmed by 3 bases and the J gene end by 1 base; junction bases not matched to a gene: 9. Germline CDR1 reads MNHEY; CDR2 reads SVGAGI. The CDR3 contains 16 residues.

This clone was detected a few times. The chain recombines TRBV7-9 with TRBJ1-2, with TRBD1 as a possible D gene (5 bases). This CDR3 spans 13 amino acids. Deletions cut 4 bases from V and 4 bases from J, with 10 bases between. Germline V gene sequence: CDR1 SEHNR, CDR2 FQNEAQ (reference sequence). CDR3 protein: CASSSLTVYGYTF. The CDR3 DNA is TGTGCCAGCAGCTCGCTGACAGTCTATGGCTACACCTTC.

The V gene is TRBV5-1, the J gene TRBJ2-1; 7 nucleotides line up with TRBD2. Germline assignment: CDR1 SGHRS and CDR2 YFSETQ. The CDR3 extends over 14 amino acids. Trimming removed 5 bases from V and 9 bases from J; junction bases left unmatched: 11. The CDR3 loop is CASSPGTTVVEQFF. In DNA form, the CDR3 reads TGCGCCAGCAGTCCCGGGACTACGGTCGTTGAGCAGTTCTTC.

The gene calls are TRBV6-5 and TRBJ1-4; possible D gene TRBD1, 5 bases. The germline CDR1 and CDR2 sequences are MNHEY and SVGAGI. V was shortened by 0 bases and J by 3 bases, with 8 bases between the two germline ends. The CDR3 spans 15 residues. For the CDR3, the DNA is TGTGCCAGCAGTTACTCGGGGGGACCTAATGAAAAACTGTTTTTT. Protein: CASSYSGGPNEKLFF.

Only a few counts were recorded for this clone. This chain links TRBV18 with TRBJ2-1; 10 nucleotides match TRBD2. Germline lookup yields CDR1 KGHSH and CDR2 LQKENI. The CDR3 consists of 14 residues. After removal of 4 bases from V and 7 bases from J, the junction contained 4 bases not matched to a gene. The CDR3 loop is CASSRPSGRNEQFF. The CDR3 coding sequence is TGTGCCAGCTCACGTCCTAGCGGGAGAAATGAGCAGTTCTTC.

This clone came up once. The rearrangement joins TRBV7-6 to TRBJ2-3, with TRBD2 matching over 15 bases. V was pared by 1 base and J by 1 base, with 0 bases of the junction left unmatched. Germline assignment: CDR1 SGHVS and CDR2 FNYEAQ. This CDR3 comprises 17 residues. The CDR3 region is CASSLGTSGRGTDTQYF. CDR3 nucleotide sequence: TGTGCCAGCAGCTTAGGGACTAGCGGGAGGGGCACAGATACGCAGTATTTT.

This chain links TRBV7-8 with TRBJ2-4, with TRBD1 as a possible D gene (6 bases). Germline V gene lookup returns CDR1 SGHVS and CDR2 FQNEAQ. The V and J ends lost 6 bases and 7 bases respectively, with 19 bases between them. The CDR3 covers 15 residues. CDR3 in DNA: TGTGCCAGCAGTTTGATCTGGACAGATTCCAACATTCAGTACTTC. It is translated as CASSLIWTDSNIQYF. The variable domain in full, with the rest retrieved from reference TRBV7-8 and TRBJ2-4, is GAGVSQSPRYKVAKRGQDVALRCDPISGHVSLFWYQQALGQGPEFLTYFQNEAQLDKSGLPSDRFFAERPEGSVSTLKIQRTQQEDSAVYLCASSLIWTDSNIQYFGAGTRLSVL.

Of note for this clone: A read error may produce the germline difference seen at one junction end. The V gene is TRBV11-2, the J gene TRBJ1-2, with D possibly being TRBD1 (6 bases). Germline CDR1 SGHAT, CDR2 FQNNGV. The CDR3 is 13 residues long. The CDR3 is CASSLDRLRGTNF. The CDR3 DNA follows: TGTGCCAGCAGCTTAGACAGGCTCAGGGGAACAAACTTC. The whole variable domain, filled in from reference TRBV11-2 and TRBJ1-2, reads EAGVAQSPRYKIIEKRQSVAFWCNPISGHATLYWYQQILGQGPKLLIQFQNNGVVDDSQLPKDRFSAERLKGVDSTLKIQPAKLEDSAVYLCASSLDRLRGTNFGSGTRLTVV.

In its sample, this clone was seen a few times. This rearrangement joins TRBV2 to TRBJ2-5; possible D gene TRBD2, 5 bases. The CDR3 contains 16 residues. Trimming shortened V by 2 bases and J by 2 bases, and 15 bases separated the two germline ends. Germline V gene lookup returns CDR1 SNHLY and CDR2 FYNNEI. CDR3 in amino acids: CASSELSQRSQETQYF. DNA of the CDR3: TGTGCCAGCAGTGAACTAAGTCAGCGGAGTCAAGAGACCCAGTACTTC. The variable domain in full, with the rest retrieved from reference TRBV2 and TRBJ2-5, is EPEVTQTPSHQVTQMGQEVILRCVPISNHLYFYWYRQILGQKVEFLVSFYNNEISEKSEIFDDQFSVERPDGSNFTLKIRSTKLEDSAMYFCASSELSQRSQETQYFGPGTRLLVL.

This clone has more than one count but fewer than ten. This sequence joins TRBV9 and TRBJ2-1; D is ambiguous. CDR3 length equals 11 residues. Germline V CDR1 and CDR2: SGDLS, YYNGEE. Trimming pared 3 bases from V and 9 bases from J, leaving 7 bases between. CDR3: CASSERGEQFF. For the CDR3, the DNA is TGTGCCAGCAGCGAGAGAGGTGAGCAGTTCTTC.

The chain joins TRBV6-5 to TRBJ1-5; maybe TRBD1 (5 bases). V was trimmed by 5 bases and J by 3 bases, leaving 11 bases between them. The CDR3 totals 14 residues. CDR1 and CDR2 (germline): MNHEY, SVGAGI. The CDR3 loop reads CASSLRQTNQPQHF. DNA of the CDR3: TGTGCCAGCAGTCTTCGACAGACCAATCAGCCCCAGCATTTT.

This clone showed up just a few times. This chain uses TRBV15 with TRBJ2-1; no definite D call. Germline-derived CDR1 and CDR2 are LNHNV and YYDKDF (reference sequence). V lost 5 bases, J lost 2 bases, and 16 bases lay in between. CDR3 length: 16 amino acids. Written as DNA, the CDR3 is TGTGCCACCAGCTACTTACCCATTCTGACCTACAATGAGCAGTTCTTC. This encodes CATSYLPILTYNEQFF.

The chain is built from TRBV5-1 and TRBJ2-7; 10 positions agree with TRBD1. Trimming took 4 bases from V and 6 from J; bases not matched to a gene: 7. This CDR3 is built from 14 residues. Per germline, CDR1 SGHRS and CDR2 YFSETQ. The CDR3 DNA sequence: TGCGCCAGCAGCCCGGGACAGGGGTTCCTCGAGCAGTACTTC. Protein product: CASSPGQGFLEQYF.

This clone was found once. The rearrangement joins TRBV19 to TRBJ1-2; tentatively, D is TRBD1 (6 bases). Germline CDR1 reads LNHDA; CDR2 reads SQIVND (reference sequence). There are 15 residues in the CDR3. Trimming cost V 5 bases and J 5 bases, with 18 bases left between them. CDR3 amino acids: CASSEPRGAHYGYTF. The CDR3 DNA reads TGTGCCAGTAGTGAGCCCCGGGGGGCGCATTATGGCTACACCTTC.

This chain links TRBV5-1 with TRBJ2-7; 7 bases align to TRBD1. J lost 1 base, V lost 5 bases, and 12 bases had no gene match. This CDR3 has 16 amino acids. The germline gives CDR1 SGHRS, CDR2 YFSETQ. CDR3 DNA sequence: TGCGCCAGCAGTTCTTACCCCGGGACAGAGTCCTACGAGCAGTACTTC. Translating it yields CASSSYPGTESYEQYF.

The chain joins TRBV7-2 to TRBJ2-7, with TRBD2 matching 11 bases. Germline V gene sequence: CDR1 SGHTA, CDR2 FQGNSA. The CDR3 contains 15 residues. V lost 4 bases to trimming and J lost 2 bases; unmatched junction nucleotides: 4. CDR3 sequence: CASSSQTSGAYEQYF. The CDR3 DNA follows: TGTGCCAGCAGCTCACAGACTAGCGGGGCCTACGAGCAGTACTTC.

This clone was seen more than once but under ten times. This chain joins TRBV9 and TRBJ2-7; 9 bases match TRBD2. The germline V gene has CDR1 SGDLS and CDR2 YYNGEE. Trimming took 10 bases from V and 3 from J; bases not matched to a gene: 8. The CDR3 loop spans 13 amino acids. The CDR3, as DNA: TGTGCCTCGTCGACTAGCGGCTACTACGAGCAGTACTTC. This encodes CASSTSGYYEQYF.

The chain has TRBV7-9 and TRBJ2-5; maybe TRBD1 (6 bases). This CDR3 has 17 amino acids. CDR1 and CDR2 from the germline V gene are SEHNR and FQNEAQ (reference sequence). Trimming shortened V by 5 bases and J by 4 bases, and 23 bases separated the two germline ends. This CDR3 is CASSVPSGQGRGETQYF. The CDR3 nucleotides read TGTGCCAGCAGCGTTCCCTCCGGGCAGGGCAGGGGAGAGACCCAGTACTTC. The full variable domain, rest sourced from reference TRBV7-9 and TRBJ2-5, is DTGVSQNPRHKITKRGQNVTFRCDPISEHNRLYWYRQTLGQGPEFLTYFQNEAQLEKSRLLSDRFSAERPKGSFSTLEIQRTEQGDSAMYLCASSVPSGQGRGETQYFGPGTRLLVL.

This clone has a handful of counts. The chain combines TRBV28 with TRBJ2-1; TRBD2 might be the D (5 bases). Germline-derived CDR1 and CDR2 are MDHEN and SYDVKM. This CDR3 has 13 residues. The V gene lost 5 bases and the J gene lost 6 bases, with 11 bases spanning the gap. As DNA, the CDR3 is TGTGCCAGCAGTACTAGAATTGGCAATGAGCAGTTCTTC. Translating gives CASSTRIGNEQFF.

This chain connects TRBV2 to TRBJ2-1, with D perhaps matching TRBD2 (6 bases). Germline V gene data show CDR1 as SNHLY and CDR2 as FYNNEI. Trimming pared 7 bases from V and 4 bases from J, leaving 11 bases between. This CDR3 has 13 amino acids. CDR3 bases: TGTGCCAGCACCCCCGGGAGTTACAATGAGCAGTTCTTC. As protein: CASTPGSYNEQFF.